A single sample gave rise to the 29 T cell receptor beta chains below, sequenced in a study of Tregs in tolerant kidney transplant recipients. Sequencing was performed with immunoSEQ multiplex PCR; in TCRdb, only in-frame clones are kept and a portion is missing. The sample records about 110,000 clones, 90% being singletons. Sequenced here: CD4+ T cells from blood, sampled before the transplant. The receptors shown here come from a human donor who received a combined kidney and bone marrow transplant.

The chain uses TRBV10-3 and TRBJ2-7, with 7 bases matching TRBD2. J lost 1 base, V lost 2 bases, and 8 bases had no gene match. This CDR3 contains 16 residues. From germline, CDR1 is ENHRY and CDR2 SYGVKD. The CDR3 coding sequence is TGTGCCATCAGTGAGGGGGGGGGACCTGCGTCCTACGAGCAGTACTTC. This encodes CAISEGGGPASYEQYF.

V and J are TRBV5-4 and TRBJ2-5; tentatively, D is TRBD2 (7 bases). The germline CDR1 and CDR2 sequences are SGHNT and YYREEE (reference sequence). This CDR3 is built from 14 residues. Trimming took 4 bases from V and 4 from J, leaving 14 bases between them. The DNA for the CDR3 is TGTGCCAGCAGCCCCGGCGGGGGCTCAGAGACCCAGTACTTC. Protein product: CASSPGGGSETQYF.

This clone was found once. The J gene is TRBJ2-5, the V gene TRBV30; 15 nucleotides line up with TRBD2. This CDR3 has 17 amino acids. J was trimmed by 7 bases and V by 2 bases; bases with no gene match: 11. CDR1 and CDR2 from the germline V gene are GTSNPN and SVGIG (reference sequence). The CDR3 reads CAWSKGLAGGISGTQYF. DNA of the CDR3: TGTGCCTGGAGTAAGGGACTAGCGGGGGGCATTAGTGGGACCCAGTACTTC.

The genes are TRBV5-1 and TRBJ1-2, with TRBD1 identical over 7 bases. J was trimmed by 0 bases and V by 4 bases; bases with no gene match: 3. CDR1 and CDR2 from the germline V gene are SGHRS and YFSETQ. This CDR3 has 14 residues. The CDR3 nucleotides read TGCGCCAGCAGCCGTGGACAGGCTAACTATGGCTACACCTTC. Protein product: CASSRGQANYGYTF.

The chain couples TRBV7-9 to TRBJ1-5, with 7 bases identical to TRBD1. Germline lookup yields CDR1 SEHNR and CDR2 FQNEAQ (reference sequence). The CDR3 is 17 residues long. The V segment lost 1 base and the J segment 0 bases; nucleotides outside the gene matches: 6. The CDR3 DNA reads TGTGCCAGCAGCTTAGGACAGGGATTTAGTAGCAATCAGCCCCAGCATTTT. Translated, it gives CASSLGQGFSSNQPQHF.

The chain links TRBV4-1 to TRBJ1-2, with 10 bases that match TRBD1. Per the germline V gene, CDR1 is MGHRA and CDR2 is YSYEKL. Losses at the gene ends were 1 base for V and 5 bases for J; bases not matched to a gene: 4. The CDR3 totals 15 residues. The CDR3 region has the DNA TGCGCCAGCAGCCAAGGGACAGGGGGGGAGTATGGCTACACCTTC. Translating it yields CASSQGTGGEYGYTF.

V usage is TRBV6-1 and J usage is TRBJ1-5; D unresolved. CDR3 length: 15 residues. With 4 bases removed from V and 2 bases from J, the gap between germline ends came to 12 bases. Germline V gene lookup returns CDR1 MNHNS and CDR2 SASEGT. CDR3 nucleotides: TGTGCCAGCAGTGGCGGCTCTTCAGGCAATCAGCCCCAGCATTTT. It specifies CASSGGSSGNQPQHF.

This rearrangement joins TRBV6-5 to TRBJ1-4, with D unresolved. This CDR3 contains 13 residues. Germline CDR1 and CDR2: MNHEY and SVGAGI. V dropped 8 bases and J dropped 8 bases, with 15 bases sitting between them. CDR3: CASAQTHNEKLFF. CDR3 DNA sequence: TGTGCCAGCGCTCAGACACACAACGAAAAACTGTTTTTT.

This clone came up a few times. The CDR3 loop is CASSPQAGGVVDTQYF. Here the CDR3 DNA reads TGTGCCAGCAGTCCCCAAGCGGGGGGGGTAGTAGATACGCAGTATTTT. The chain recombines TRBV27 with TRBJ2-3, with 10 bases that match TRBD2. Germline assignment: CDR1 MNHEY and CDR2 SMNVEV (reference sequence). There are 16 residues in the CDR3. The J segment lost 5 bases and the V segment lost 5 bases, leaving 10 bases of the junction unmatched.

The chain is built from TRBV10-3 and TRBJ2-2; D remains unclear. V lost 3 bases and J lost 7, with 3 bases in between. The V gene's germline CDR1 is ENHRY and CDR2 SYGVKD. This CDR3 has 11 residues. The CDR3: CAISDGGELFF. The CDR3 coding sequence is TGTGCCATCAGTGACGGCGGGGAGCTGTTTTTT.

The chain couples TRBV13 to TRBJ1-2, with a possible D match to TRBD1 (5 bases). The CDR3 runs to 15 residues. The germline V and J ends were trimmed by 2 bases and 4 bases, with 14 bases remaining between them. Germline V gene sequence: CDR1 PRHDT, CDR2 FYEKMQ (reference sequence). DNA of the CDR3: TGTGCCAGCAGCTTACGACAGACACCCCGCTATGGCTACACCTTC. Protein sequence: CASSLRQTPRYGYTF.

The chain links TRBV2 to TRBJ2-2; possibly TRBD1 for D (6 bases). Germline loops: CDR1 SNHLY, CDR2 FYNNEI. The CDR3 has 14 residues. The V end was cut by 6 bases, the J end by 4 bases, with 12 bases between. Here the CDR3 DNA reads TGTGCCAGCAGACACAGGGTTCGCACCGGGGAGCTGTTTTTT. This translates into CASRHRVRTGELFF.

CDR3 nucleotides: TGTGCCAGTAGTCCCGCAGGGGCAGATACGCAGTATTTT. The encoded protein is CASSPAGADTQYF. The rearrangement links TRBV19 to TRBJ2-3, with a weak D call TRBD1 (6 bases). V was trimmed by 5 bases and J by 4 bases, leaving 10 bases between them. Germline CDR1 LNHDA, CDR2 SQIVND (reference sequence). This CDR3 is 13 amino acids long.

The V call is TRBV18, the J call TRBJ1-4, with 7 nucleotides matching TRBD1. The J segment lost 2 bases and the V segment lost 6 bases, leaving 9 bases of the junction unmatched. CDR3 length equals 16 residues. Germline lookup yields CDR1 KGHSH and CDR2 LQKENI. CDR3 protein: CASSPFDRATNEKLFF. CDR3 sequence (DNA): TGTGCCAGCTCGCCTTTCGACAGGGCGACTAATGAAAAACTGTTTTTT.

The rearrangement links TRBV28 to TRBJ1-5; D remains ambiguous. Trimming left V 7 bases short and J 3 bases short, with 16 bases between. Germline CDR1 reads MDHEN; CDR2 reads SYDVKM. This CDR3 spans 15 amino acids. CDR3 DNA: TGTGCCAGCACAGTGGGAGGATGGGACAATCAGCCCCAGCATTTT. Translated: CASTVGGWDNQPQHF.

The chain has TRBV6-5 and TRBJ1-2, with D possibly being TRBD1 (6 bases). The CDR3 is made up of 14 amino acids. Trimming left V 1 base short and J 3 bases short, with 9 bases between. The germline V gene encodes CDR1 MNHEY and CDR2 SVGAGI. This CDR3 reads CASSYWGRDYGYTF. The DNA for the CDR3 is TGTGCCAGCAGTTACTGGGGGCGCGACTATGGCTACACCTTC.

The rearrangement links TRBV4-1 to TRBJ1-1; D gene ambiguous. Germline V gene lookup returns CDR1 MGHRA and CDR2 YSYEKL. The ends were cut back, 6 bases at V and 3 bases at J, with 11 bases in the middle. The CDR3 is 13 amino acids. The DNA for the CDR3 is TGCGCCAGCAGACGGGAGGGCTACACTGAAGCTTTCTTT. Residues: CASRREGYTEAFF.

The gene calls are TRBV4-1 and TRBJ1-4; D is possibly TRBD1 (5 bases). CDR1 MGHRA and CDR2 YSYEKL come from the germline V gene. CDR3 length: 18 amino acids. Trimming cost V 1 base and J 4 bases, with 19 bases left between them. CDR3 protein: CASSQGPPGGGINEKLFF. The CDR3 region has the DNA TGCGCCAGCAGCCAAGGGCCCCCTGGTGGGGGGATTAATGAAAAACTGTTTTTT.

V is TRBV6-5 and J is TRBJ2-5; 8 bases line up with TRBD1. This CDR3 has 15 residues. Per the germline V gene, CDR1 is MNHEY and CDR2 is SVGAGI. The V segment lost 6 bases and the J segment 5 bases; nucleotides outside the gene matches: 11. The chain's CDR3 is CASSPTDRGWETQYF. The CDR3 DNA sequence: TGTGCCAGCAGCCCTACCGACAGGGGTTGGGAGACCCAGTACTTC.

The rearrangement joins TRBV6-5 to TRBJ1-1, with D unclear. Looked up from germline, CDR1 is MNHEY and CDR2 is SVGAGI. V gave up 8 bases and J gave up 3 bases, with 13 bases separating them. CDR3 length: 13 amino acids. The CDR3 reads CASGSGRDTEAFF. CDR3 nucleotides: TGTGCCAGCGGTTCGGGGAGGGACACTGAAGCTTTCTTT.

The V and J genes are TRBV5-4 and TRBJ2-6, with D possibly TRBD1 on 5 matching bases. This CDR3 contains 18 residues. CDR1 is SGHNT, CDR2 YYREEE, per germline (reference sequence). Trimming removed 0 bases at V and 0 bases at J, with 13 bases between. As DNA, the CDR3 is TGTGCCAGCAGCTTGGAGGGTAGGGGAAACTCTGGGGCCAACGTCCTGACTTTC. The encoded protein is CASSLEGRGNSGANVLTF.

V is TRBV19 and J is TRBJ1-1; TRBD1 might be the D (6 bases). CDR3 length: 15 amino acids. The V gene lost 3 bases and the J gene lost 1 base, with 12 bases spanning the gap. Germline CDR1 LNHDA, CDR2 SQIVND (reference sequence). CDR3 region: CASSIRGYGNTEAFF. CDR3 sequence (DNA): TGTGCCAGTAGTATCAGGGGATACGGGAACACTGAAGCTTTCTTT.

The V and J genes are TRBV19 and TRBJ1-4; TRBD1 might be the D (6 bases). V lost 6 bases and J 0 bases, leaving 14 bases between the germline ends. Per the germline V gene, CDR1 is LNHDA and CDR2 is SQIVND (reference sequence). The CDR3 is 16 residues long. The CDR3 region is CASRPPDRATNEKLFF. CDR3 nucleotide sequence: TGTGCCAGTAGGCCGCCGGACAGAGCAACTAATGAAAAACTGTTTTTT. Looking up the rest from reference TRBV19 and TRBJ1-4 gives the full variable domain: DGGITQSPKYLFRKEGQNVTLSCEQNLNHDAMYWYRQDPGQGLRLIYYSQIVNDFQKGDIAEGYSVSREKKESFPLTVTSAQKNPTAFYLCASRPPDRATNEKLFFGSGTQLSVL.

This chain uses TRBV11-2 with TRBJ2-1, with 7 bases that match TRBD1. CDR1 is SGHAT, CDR2 FQNNGV, per germline. This CDR3 region has 12 residues. J lost 16 bases, V lost 8 bases, and 14 bases had no gene match. The CDR3 here is CASGSQGRGKFF. The CDR3 nucleotides are TGTGCCAGCGGCTCCCAGGGCAGGGGGAAATTCTTC. Supplemented by reference TRBV11-2 and TRBJ2-1, the full variable domain reads EAGVAQSPRYKIIEKRQSVAFWCNPISGHATLYWYQQILGQGPKLLIQFQNNGVVDDSQLPKDRFSAERLKGVDSTLKIQPAKLEDSAVYLCASGSQGRGKFFGPGTRLTVL.

CDR3 residues: CASSLLRGSNTEAFF. The CDR3 DNA reads TGTGCCAGCAGCTTACTGAGGGGGTCGAACACTGAAGCTTTCTTT. V is TRBV7-2 and J is TRBJ1-1; maybe TRBD1 (6 bases). Trimming removed 2 bases from V and 1 base from J, with 11 bases in between. CDR1 SGHTA and CDR2 FQGNSA come from the germline V gene. CDR3 length equals 15 residues.

A few counts support this clone. The gene calls are TRBV4-1 and TRBJ1-3, with D perhaps matching TRBD1 (5 bases). Between the trimmed V and J ends, which lost 4 bases and 2 bases, there was a span of 15 bases. The CDR3 is 16 residues long. Germline CDR1 reads MGHRA; CDR2 reads YSYEKL. CDR3 sequence reads: CASSPSGRGTGNTIYF. CDR3 nucleotide sequence: TGCGCCAGCAGCCCTTCCGGGAGGGGAACTGGAAACACCATATATTTT.

The genes are TRBV9 and TRBJ2-2; a possible D gene is TRBD2 (6 bases). The CDR3 covers 15 residues. Per the germline V gene, CDR1 is SGDLS and CDR2 is YYNGEE. V was pared by 0 bases and J by 5 bases, with 11 bases between. The CDR3 DNA reads as TGTGCCAGCAGCGTAGCCCCGGGGGTAACCGGGGAGCTGTTTTTT. This codes for CASSVAPGVTGELFF.

This clone was counted a few times. The chain recombines TRBV18 with TRBJ1-2; no clear D. The CDR3 has 14 residues. V lost 3 bases, J lost 3 bases, and 11 bases lay in between. Germline-derived CDR1 and CDR2 are KGHSH and LQKENI. For the CDR3, the DNA is TGTGCCAGCTCACCCCGGGAGGGTGACTATGGCTACACCTTC. This gives the protein CASSPREGDYGYTF.

The V gene is TRBV5-4, the J gene TRBJ2-2; 7 positions match TRBD2. The V gene end was trimmed by 0 bases and the J gene end by 2 bases; junction bases not matched to a gene: 4. The CDR3 length is 16 residues. Germline CDR1 and CDR2: SGHNT and YYREEE (reference sequence). The CDR3: CASSLGTRSNTGELFF. CDR3 sequence (DNA): TGTGCCAGCAGCTTGGGGACTAGAAGTAACACCGGGGAGCTGTTTTTT.